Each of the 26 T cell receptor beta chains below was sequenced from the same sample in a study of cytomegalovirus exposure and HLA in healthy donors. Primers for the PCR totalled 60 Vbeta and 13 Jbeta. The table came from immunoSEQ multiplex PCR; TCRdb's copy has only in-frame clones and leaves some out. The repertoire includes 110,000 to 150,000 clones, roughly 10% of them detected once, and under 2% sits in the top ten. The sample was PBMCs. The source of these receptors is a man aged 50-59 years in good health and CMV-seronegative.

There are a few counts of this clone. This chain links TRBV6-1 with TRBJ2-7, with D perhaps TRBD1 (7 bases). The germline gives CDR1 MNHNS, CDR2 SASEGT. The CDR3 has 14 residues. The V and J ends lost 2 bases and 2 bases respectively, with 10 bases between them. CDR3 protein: CASSEQGGTYEQYF. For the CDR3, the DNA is TGTGCCAGCAGTGAACAGGGGGGAACCTACGAGCAGTACTTC.

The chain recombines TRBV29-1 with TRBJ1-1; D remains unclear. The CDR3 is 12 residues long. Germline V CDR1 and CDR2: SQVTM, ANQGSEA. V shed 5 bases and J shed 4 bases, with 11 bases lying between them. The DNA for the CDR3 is TGCAGCGTTCGATGGGGAGGCACTGAAGCTTTCTTT. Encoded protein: CSVRWGGTEAFF.

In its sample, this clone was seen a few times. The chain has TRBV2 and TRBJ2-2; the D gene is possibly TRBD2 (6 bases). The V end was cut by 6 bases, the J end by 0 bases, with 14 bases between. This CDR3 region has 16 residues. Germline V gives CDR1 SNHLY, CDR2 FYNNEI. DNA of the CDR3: TGTGCCAGCAGATTGGCGGGAAAAACGAACACCGGGGAGCTGTTTTTT. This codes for CASRLAGKTNTGELFF.

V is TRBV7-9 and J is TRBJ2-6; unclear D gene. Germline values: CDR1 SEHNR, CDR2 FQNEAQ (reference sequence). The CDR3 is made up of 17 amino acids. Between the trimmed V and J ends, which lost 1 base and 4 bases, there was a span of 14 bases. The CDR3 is CASSLVQVVEGANVLTF. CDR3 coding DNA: TGTGCCAGCAGCTTAGTGCAGGTGGTGGAAGGGGCCAACGTCCTGACTTTC.

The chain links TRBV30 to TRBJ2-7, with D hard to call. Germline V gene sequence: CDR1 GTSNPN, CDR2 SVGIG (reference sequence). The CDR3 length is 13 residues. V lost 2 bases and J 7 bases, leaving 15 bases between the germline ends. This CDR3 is CAWSYTHPGEQYF. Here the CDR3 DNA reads TGTGCCTGGAGTTATACCCACCCCGGTGAGCAGTACTTC.

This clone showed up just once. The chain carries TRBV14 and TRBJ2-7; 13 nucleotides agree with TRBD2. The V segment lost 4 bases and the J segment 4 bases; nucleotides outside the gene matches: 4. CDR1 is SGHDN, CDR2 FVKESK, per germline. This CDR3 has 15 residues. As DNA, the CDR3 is TGTGCCAGCAGCCGGACTAGCGGGAGAGGGTACGAGCAGTACTTC. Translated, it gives CASSRTSGRGYEQYF.

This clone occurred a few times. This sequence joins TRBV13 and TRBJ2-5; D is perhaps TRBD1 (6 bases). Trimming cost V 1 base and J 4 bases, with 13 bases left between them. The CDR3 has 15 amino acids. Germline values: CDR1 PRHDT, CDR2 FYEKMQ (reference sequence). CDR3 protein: CASSLARVGGETQYF. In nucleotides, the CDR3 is TGTGCCAGCAGCTTAGCCAGGGTAGGGGGAGAGACCCAGTACTTC. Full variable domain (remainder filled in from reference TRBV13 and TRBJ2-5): AAGVIQSPRHLIKEKRETATLKCYPIPRHDTVYWYQQGPGQDPQFLISFYEKMQSDKGSIPDRFSAQQFSDYHSELNMSSLELGDSALYFCASSLARVGGETQYFGPGTRLLVL.

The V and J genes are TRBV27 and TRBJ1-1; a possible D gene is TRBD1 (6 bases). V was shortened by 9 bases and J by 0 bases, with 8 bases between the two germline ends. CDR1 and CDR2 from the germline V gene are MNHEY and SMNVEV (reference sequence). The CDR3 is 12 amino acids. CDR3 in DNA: TGTGCCAGTAGACAGGTGAACACTGAAGCTTTCTTT. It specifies CASRQVNTEAFF.

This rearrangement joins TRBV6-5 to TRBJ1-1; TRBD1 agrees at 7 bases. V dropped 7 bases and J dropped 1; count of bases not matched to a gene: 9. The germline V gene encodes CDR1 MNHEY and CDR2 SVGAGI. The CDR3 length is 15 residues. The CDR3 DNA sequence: TGTGCCAGCATCCCAACCGGGACAGCGAACACTGAAGCTTTCTTT. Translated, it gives CASIPTGTANTEAFF.

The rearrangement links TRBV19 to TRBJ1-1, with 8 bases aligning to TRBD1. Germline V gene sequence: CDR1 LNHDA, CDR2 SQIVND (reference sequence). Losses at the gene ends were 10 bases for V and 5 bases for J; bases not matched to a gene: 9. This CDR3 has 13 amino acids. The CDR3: CATKGQGRTEAFF. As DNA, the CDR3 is TGTGCCACGAAAGGACAGGGAAGGACTGAAGCTTTCTTT.

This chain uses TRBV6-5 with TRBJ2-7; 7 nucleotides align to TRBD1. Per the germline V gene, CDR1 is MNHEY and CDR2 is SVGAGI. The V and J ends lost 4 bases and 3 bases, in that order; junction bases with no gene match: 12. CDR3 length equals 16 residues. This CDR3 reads CASSLQAAGGFYEQYF. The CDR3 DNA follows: TGTGCCAGCAGTTTACAAGCGGCAGGGGGATTCTACGAGCAGTACTTC.

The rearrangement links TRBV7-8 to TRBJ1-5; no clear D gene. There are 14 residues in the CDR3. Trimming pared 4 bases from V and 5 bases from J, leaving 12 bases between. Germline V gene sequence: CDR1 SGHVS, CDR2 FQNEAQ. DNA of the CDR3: TGTGCCAGCAGCTGGGCGCAGGCCCATCAGCCCCAGCATTTT. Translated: CASSWAQAHQPQHF.

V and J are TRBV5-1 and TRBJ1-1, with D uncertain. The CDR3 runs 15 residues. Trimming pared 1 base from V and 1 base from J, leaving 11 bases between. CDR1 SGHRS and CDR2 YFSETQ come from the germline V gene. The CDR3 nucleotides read TGCGCCAGCAGCTTGAGGGTCGGAGGGAACACTGAAGCTTTCTTT. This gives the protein CASSLRVGGNTEAFF.

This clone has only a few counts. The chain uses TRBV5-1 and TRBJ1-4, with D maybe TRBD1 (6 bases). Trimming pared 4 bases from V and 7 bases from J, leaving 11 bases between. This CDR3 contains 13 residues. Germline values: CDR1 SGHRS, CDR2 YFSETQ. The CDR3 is CASSEGGGEKLFF. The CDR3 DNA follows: TGCGCCAGCAGCGAGGGGGGGGGTGAAAAACTGTTTTTT.

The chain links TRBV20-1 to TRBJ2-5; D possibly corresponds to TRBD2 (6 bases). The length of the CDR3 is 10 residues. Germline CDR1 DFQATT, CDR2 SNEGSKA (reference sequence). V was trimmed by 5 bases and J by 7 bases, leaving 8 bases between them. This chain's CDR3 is CSALGGTQYF. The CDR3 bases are TGCAGTGCTCTCGGGGGGACCCAGTACTTC.

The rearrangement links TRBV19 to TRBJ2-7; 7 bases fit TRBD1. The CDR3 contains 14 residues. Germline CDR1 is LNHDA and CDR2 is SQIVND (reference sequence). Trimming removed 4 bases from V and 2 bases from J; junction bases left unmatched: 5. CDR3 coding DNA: TGTGCCAGTAGTACCTCCACAGGGGCCTACGAGCAGTACTTC. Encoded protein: CASSTSTGAYEQYF. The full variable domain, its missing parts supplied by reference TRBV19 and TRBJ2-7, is DGGITQSPKYLFRKEGQNVTLSCEQNLNHDAMYWYRQDPGQGLRLIYYSQIVNDFQKGDIAEGYSVSREKKESFPLTVTSAQKNPTAFYLCASSTSTGAYEQYFGPGTRLTVT.

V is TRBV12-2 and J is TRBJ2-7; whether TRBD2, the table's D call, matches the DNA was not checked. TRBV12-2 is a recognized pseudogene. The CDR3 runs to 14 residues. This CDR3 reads CASRPAESSYEQYF. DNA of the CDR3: TGTGCAAGTCGCCCAGCGGAGAGCTCCTACGAGCAGTACTTC.

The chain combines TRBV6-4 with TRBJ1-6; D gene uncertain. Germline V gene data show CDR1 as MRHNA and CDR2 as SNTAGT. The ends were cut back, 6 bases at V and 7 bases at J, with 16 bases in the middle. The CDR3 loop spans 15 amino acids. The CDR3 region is CASSSGDRENSPLHF. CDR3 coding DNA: TGTGCCAGCAGCTCAGGAGATCGGGAAAATTCACCCCTCCACTTT.

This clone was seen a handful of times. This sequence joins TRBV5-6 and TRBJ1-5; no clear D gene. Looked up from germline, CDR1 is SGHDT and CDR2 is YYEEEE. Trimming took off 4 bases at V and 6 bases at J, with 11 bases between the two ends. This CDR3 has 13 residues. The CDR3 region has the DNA TGTGCCAGCAGCCCGGAGGTAGGTCAGCCCCAGCATTTT. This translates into CASSPEVGQPQHF.

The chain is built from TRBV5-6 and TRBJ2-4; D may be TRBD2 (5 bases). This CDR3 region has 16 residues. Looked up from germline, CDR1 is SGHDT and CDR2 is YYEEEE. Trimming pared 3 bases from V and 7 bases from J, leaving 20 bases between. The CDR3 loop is CASSSPEAGLGNIQYF. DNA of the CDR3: TGTGCCAGCAGCTCCCCGGAGGCGGGCTTGGGGAACATTCAGTACTTC.

The DNA for the CDR3 is TGTGCCAGCTCGACAGGGTTGAACACTGAAGCTTTCTTT. This codes for CASSTGLNTEAFF. The V and J genes are TRBV18 and TRBJ1-1, with 7 bases lining up with TRBD1. The CDR3 loop spans 13 amino acids. In germline, CDR1 is KGHSH, CDR2 LQKENI. The junction had 1 base not matched to a gene; V was cut back by 6 bases and J by 0 bases.

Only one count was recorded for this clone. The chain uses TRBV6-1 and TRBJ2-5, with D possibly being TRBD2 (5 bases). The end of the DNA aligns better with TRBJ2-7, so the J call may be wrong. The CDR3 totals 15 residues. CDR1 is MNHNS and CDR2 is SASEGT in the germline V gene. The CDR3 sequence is CASTLGKRGGYEQYF. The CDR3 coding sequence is TGTGCCAGCACTCTGGGTAAGCGAGGAGGCTACGAGCAGTACTTC.

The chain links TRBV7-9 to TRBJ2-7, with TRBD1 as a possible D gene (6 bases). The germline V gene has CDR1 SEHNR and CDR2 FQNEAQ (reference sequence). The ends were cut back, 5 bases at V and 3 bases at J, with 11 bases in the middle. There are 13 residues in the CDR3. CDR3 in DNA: TGTGCCAGCAGCCTCGGACAGCTCTACGAGCAGTACTTC. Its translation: CASSLGQLYEQYF.

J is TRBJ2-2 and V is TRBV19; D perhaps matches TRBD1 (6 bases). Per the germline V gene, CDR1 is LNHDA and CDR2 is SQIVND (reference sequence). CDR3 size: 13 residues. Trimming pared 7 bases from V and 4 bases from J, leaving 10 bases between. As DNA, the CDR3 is TGTGCCAGTACCGGACAGAGCACCGGGGAGCTGTTTTTT. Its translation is CASTGQSTGELFF.

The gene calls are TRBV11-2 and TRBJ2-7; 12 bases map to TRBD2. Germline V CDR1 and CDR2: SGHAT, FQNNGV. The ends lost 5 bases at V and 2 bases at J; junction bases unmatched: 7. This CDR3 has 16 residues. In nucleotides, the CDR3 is TGTGCCAGCAGCATCACTAGCGGGAGGACGCCCTACGAGCAGTACTTC. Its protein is CASSITSGRTPYEQYF. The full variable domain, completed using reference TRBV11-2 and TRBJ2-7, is EAGVAQSPRYKIIEKRQSVAFWCNPISGHATLYWYQQILGQGPKLLIQFQNNGVVDDSQLPKDRFSAERLKGVDSTLKIQPAKLEDSAVYLCASSITSGRTPYEQYFGPGTRLTVT.

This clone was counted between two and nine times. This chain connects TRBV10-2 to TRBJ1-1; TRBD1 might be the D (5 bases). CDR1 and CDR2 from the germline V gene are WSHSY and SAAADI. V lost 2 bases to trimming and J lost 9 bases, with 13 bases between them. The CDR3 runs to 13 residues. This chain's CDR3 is CASSEGGAQKAFF. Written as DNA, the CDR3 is TGCGCCAGCAGTGAGGGAGGGGCTCAAAAAGCTTTCTTT.